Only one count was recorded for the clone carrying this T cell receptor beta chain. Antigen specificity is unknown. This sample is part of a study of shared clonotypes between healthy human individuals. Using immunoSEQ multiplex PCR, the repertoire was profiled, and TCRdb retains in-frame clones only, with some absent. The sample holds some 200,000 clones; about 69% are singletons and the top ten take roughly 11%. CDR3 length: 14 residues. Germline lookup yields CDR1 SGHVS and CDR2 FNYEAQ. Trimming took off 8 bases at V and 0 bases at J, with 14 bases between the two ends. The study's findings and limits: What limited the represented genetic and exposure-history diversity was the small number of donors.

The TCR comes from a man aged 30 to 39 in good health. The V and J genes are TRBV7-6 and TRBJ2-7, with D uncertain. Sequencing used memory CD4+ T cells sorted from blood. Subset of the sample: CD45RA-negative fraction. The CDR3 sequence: CASARTESSYEQYF. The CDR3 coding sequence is TGTGCCAGCGCTCGTACAGAGAGCTCCTACGAGCAGTACTTC.